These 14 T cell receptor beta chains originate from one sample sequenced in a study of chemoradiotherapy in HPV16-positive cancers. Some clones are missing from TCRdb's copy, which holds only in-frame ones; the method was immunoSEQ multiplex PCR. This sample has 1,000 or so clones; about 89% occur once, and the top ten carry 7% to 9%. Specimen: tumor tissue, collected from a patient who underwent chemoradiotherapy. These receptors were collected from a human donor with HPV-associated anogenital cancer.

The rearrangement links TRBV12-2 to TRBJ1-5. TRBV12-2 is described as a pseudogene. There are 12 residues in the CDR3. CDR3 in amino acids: CASRLNNQPQHF. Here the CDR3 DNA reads TGTGCAAGTCGCTTAAATAATCAGCCCCAGCATTTT.

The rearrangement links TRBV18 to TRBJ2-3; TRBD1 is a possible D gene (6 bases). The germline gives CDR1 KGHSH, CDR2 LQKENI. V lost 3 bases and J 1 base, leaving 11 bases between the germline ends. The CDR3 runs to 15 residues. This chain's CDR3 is CASSPGHEGTDTQYF. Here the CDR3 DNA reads TGTGCCAGCTCACCGGGACACGAAGGCACAGATACGCAGTATTTT.

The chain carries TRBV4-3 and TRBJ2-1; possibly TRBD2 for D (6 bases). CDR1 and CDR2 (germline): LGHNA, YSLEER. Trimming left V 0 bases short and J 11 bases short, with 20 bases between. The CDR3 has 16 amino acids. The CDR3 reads CASSQEPGLIGTQQFF. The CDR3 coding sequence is TGCGCCAGCAGCCAAGAACCGGGACTCATAGGGACCCAGCAGTTCTTC.

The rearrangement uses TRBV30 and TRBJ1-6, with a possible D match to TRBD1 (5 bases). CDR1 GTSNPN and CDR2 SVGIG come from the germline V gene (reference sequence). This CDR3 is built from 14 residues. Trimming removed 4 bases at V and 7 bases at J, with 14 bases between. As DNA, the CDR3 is TGTGCCTGGATCGGGCCAGGGCAAAATTCACCCCTCCACTTT. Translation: CAWIGPGQNSPLHF.

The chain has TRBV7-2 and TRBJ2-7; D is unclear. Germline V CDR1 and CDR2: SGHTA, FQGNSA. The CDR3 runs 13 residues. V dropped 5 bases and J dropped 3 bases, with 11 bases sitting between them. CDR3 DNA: TGTGCCAGCAGCGCCGTCCGTGGCTACGAGCAGTACTTC. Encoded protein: CASSAVRGYEQYF.

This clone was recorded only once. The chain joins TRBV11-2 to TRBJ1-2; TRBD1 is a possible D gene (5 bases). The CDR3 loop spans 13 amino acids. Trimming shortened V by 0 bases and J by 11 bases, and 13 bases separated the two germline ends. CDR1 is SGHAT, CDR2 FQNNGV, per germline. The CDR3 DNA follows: TGTGCCAGCAGCTTAGAACGGGGCATAGGTTACACCTTC. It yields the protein CASSLERGIGYTF.

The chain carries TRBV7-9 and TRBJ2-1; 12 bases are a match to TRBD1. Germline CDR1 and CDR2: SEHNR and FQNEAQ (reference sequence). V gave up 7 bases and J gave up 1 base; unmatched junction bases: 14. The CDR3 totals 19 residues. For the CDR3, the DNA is TGTGCCAGCACGGGGAAAGTGGGACAGGGGGCAAAATCCTACAATGAGCAGTTCTTC. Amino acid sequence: CASTGKVGQGAKSYNEQFF.

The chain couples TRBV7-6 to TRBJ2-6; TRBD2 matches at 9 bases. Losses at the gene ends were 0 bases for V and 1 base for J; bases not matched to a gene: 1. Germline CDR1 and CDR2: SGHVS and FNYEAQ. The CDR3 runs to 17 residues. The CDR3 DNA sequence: TGTGCCAGCAGCTTAGCGGCGGGGGGGTCTGGGGCCAACGTCCTGACTTTC. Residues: CASSLAAGGSGANVLTF. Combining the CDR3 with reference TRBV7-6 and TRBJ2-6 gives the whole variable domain GAGVSQSPRYKVTKRGQDVALRCDPISGHVSLYWYRQALGQGPEFLTYFNYEAQQDKSGLPNDRFSAERPEGSISTLTIQRTEQRDSAMYRCASSLAAGGSGANVLTFGAGSRLTVL.

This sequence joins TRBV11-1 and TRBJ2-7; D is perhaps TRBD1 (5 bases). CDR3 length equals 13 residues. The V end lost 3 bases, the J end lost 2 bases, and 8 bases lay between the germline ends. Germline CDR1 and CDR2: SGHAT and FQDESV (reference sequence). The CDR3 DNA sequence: TGTGCCAGCAGCTTCAGGGAAACCTACGAGCAGTACTTC. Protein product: CASSFRETYEQYF.

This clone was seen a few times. In nucleotides, the CDR3 is TGTGCCAGCAGCTCGCCCACAGGATCTGGAAACACCATATATTTT. Protein sequence: CASSSPTGSGNTIYF. This chain connects TRBV5-6 to TRBJ1-3, with D tentatively TRBD1 (5 bases). Germline V gives CDR1 SGHDT, CDR2 YYEEEE. The ends were cut back, 3 bases at V and 1 base at J, with 11 bases in the middle. The CDR3 has 15 residues.

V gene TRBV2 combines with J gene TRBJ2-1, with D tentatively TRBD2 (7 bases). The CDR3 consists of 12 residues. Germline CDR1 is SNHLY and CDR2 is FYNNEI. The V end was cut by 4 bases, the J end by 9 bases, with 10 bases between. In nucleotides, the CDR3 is TGTGCCAGCAGTGGAGGGGGGGGTGAGCAGTTCTTC. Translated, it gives CASSGGGGEQFF.

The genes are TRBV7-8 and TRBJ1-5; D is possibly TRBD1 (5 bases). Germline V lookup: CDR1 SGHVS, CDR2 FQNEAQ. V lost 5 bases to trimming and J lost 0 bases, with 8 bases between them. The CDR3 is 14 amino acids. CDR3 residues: CASSPGYSNQPQHF. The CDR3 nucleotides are TGTGCCAGCAGCCCAGGGTATAGCAATCAGCCCCAGCATTTT.

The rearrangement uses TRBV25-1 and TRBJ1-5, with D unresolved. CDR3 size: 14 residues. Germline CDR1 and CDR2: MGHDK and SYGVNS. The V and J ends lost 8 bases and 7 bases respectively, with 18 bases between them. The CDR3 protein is CASAAGGIGQPQHF. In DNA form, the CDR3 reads TGTGCCAGCGCCGCTGGAGGGATTGGGCAGCCCCAGCATTTT.

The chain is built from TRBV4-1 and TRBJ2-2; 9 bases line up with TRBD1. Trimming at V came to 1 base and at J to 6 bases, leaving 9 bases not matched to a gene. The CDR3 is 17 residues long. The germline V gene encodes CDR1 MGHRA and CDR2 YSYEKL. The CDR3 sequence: CASSQVLGTGTAGELFF. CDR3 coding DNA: TGCGCCAGCAGCCAAGTGTTGGGGACAGGGACCGCCGGGGAGCTGTTTTTT.